This T cell receptor (beta chain) was retrieved from a study of regulatory T cells in long-lasting Graves disease. Study as a whole: Antithyroid drugs had been taken by newly diagnosed Graves' patients for under 3 months.

Arm-PCR of CDR3 regions and iRepertoire HTBI primers were the basis on which TCR beta libraries were built. Original handling: Across all samples, under 65 TRBV segments and 14 TRBJ segments were identified. TCRdb re-called the multiplex PCR reads with MiXCR, one entry per CDR3 protein. TCRdb, not the authors, supplied the V and J calls. In the table there are approximately 310,000 distinct CDR3 sequences, 15% to 20% of which are singletons. This clonotype was seen many times. No antigen is known for it. Study conclusions and caveats: Persistent disease preferred TRBV28, TRBJ1-2 and TRBJ2-5.

Described time point: newly diagnosed GD, antithyroid drugs for less than 3 months. The TCR library was made from RNA that had been extracted from PBMCs in TRIzol. This CDR3 is built from 16 residues. Trimming removed 3 bases from V and 4 bases from J; junction bases left unmatched: 9. This receptor was obtained from a female donor with Graves disease. V is TRBV12-3 or TRBV12-4 and J is TRBJ1-3; the match to TRBD1 covers 7 bases. Here the sequenced sample was peripheral blood mononuclear cells (PBMCs), taken at new diagnosis, from a patient treated with antithyroid drugs. CDR3 sequence (DNA): TGTGCCAGCAGTTTTGGAGACAGGGTATCGGGAAACACCATATATTTT. The encoded protein is CASSFGDRVSGNTIYF.